This T cell receptor beta chain was captured by sequencing in a study of tumor and adjacent non-tumor tissue in lung cancer. The wider study: The cohort had 12 adenocarcinoma, a couple of squamous cell and 1 small cell patients. On average, productive TCRbeta reads reached around 4 million per sample.

The germline V gene has CDR1 MNHEY and CDR2 SVGEGT. The V segment lost 8 bases and the J segment 3 bases; nucleotides outside the gene matches: 10. The CDR3 sequence is 14 residues long. Study findings and constraints: Higher tumor TCR diversity was associated with shorter survival.

Three rounds of nested PCR, following a modified ARM-PCR protocol, produced the TCRbeta library. TCRdb itself ran the multiplex PCR reads through MiXCR, one entry per CDR3 protein. The profile shows approximately 110,000 distinct CDR3 sequences, roughly 74% of them singletons. No cell sorting was done before RNA was extracted from the tissue. The sample holds one count of this clonotype. Its cognate antigen is unknown. A clone one base away is much larger, so this may be a read error. Sequencing was done on a sample of lung tumor tissue. The chain employs TRBV6-2 or TRBV6-3 and TRBJ2-7, with TRBD2 matching over 7 bases. The receptor's source is a woman aged 60-70 years with non-small cell lung cancer. The CDR3 DNA is TGTGCCAGCGGAAACGCGGGGGATTTCTACGAGCAGTACTTC. Translated: CASGNAGDFYEQYF.